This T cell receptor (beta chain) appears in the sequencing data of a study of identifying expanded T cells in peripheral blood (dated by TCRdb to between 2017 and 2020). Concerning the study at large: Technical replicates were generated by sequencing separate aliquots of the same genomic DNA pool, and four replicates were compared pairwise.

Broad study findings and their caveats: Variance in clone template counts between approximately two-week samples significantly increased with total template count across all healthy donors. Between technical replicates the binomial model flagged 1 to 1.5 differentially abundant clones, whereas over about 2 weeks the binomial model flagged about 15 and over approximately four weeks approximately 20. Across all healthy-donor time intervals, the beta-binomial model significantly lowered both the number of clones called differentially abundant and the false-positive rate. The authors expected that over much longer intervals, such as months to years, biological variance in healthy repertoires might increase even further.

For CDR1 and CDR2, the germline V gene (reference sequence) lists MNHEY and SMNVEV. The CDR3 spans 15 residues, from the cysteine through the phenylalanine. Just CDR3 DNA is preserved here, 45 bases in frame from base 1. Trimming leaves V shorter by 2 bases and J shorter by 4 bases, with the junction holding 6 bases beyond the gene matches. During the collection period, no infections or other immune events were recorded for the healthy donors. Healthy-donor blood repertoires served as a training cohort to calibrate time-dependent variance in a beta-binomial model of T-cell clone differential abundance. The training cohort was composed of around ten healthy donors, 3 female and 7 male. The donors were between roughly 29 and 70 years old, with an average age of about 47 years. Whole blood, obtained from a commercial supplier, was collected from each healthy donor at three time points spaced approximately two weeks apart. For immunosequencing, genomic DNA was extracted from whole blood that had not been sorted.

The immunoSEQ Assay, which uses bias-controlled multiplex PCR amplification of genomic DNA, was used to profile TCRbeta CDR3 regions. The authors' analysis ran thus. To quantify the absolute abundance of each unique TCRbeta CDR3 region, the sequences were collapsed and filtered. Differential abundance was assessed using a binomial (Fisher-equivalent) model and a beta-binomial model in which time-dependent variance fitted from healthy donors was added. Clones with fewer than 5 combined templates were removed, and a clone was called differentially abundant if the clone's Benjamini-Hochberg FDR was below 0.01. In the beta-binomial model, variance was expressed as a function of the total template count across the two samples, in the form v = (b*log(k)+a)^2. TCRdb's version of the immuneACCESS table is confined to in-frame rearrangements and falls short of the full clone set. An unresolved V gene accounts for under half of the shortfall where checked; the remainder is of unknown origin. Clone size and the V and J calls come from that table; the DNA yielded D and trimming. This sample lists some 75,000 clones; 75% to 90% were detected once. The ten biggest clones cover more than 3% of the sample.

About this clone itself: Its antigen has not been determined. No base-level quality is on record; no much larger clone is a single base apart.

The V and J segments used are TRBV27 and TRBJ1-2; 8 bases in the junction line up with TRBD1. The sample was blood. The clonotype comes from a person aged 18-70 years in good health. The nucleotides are TGTGCCAGCAGTTTAACAGGGGGACCGGGCTATGGCTACACCTTC. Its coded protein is CASSLTGGPGYGYTF.